What follows are 18 T cell receptor beta chains derived from one specimen sequenced in a study of T cells in Graves' hyperthyroidism and ophthalmopathy. TCR beta CDR3 region amplification was performed from RNA transcripts. Primed by the HTBI set, a first-round RT-PCR was run on the TCR CDR3. TCRdb fed the multiplex PCR reads into MiXCR, producing one record per CDR3 protein. The sample includes around 250,000 distinct CDR3 sequences, less than 15% of them seen just once. Specimen: blood. These receptors came from a woman between 40 and 50 years old with Graves' hyperthyroidism that later progressed to Graves' ophthalmopathy.

This clonotype was counted ten times or more. This chain connects TRBV11-3 to TRBJ2-7; D remains unclear. Germline V lookup: CDR1 SGHNT, CDR2 YENEEA. The CDR3 runs 13 residues. V was trimmed by 1 base and J by 3 bases, leaving 7 bases between them. CDR3 bases: TGTGCCAGCAGCTTAGTTCCCCACTACGAGCAGTACTTC. Translating gives CASSLVPHYEQYF.

This clonotype was seen repeatedly, ten times or more. The chain joins TRBV9 to TRBJ2-7, with 7 bases identical to TRBD1. The V gene end was trimmed by 2 bases and the J gene end by 2 bases; junction bases not matched to a gene: 4. CDR1 is SGDLS and CDR2 is YYNGEE in the germline V gene. This CDR3 contains 14 residues. This chain's CDR3 is CASSVTGKAYEQYF. The CDR3 DNA follows: TGTGCCAGCAGCGTGACAGGGAAGGCCTACGAGCAGTACTTC.

The chain recombines TRBV19 with TRBJ2-1; D is uncertain. The germline V and J ends were trimmed by 2 bases and 3 bases, with 11 bases remaining between them. CDR1 and CDR2 from the germline V gene are LNHDA and SQIVND (reference sequence). The CDR3 is 15 amino acids. Written as DNA, the CDR3 is TGTGCCAGTAGTATACCCCTTCGGTTCTACAATGAGCAGTTCTTC. This gives the protein CASSIPLRFYNEQFF.

This clonotype was counted many times. V is TRBV20-1 and J is TRBJ2-2; D is uncertain. Trimming took off 1 base at V and 0 bases at J, with 6 bases between the two ends. The V gene's germline CDR1 is DFQATT and CDR2 SNEGSKA (reference sequence). This CDR3 contains 14 residues. CDR3 coding DNA: TGCAGTGCTAGAGGCATCGCGAACACCGGGGAGCTGTTTTTT. This sequence encodes CSARGIANTGELFF.

This clonotype was recorded at least ten times. The rearrangement joins TRBV28 to TRBJ2-5, with 7 bases fitting TRBD1. Germline loops: CDR1 MDHEN, CDR2 SYDVKM. The CDR3 loop spans 15 amino acids. J lost 1 base, V lost 3 bases, and 5 bases had no gene match. The CDR3: CASSLTGNLQETQYF. DNA for the CDR3: TGTGCCAGCAGTTTGACAGGGAACCTCCAAGAGACCCAGTACTTC.

In this sample, this clonotype turned up many times. V usage is TRBV3-1 and J usage is TRBJ2-7, with 7 bases matching TRBD2. Per germline, CDR1 LGHDT and CDR2 YNNKEL (reference sequence). This CDR3 has 17 residues. Losses at the gene ends were 0 bases for V and 3 bases for J; bases not matched to a gene: 11. CDR3 loop: CASSQDSSGRGGYEQYF. The CDR3 DNA sequence: TGTGCCAGCAGCCAAGATTCTAGCGGCCGAGGAGGCTACGAGCAGTACTTC.

Many counts were recorded for this clonotype. The chain links TRBV6-1 to TRBJ1-6; no reliable D call. Trimming cost V 6 bases and J 9 bases, with 12 bases left between them. CDR3 length equals 13 residues. Germline CDR1 MNHNS, CDR2 SASEGT. The CDR3 DNA follows: TGTGCCAGCAGCCTTTGGGAGGGTTCACCCCTCCACTTT. This translates into CASSLWEGSPLHF.

As for this clonotype: This may be a read error, as it is one base from a much larger clone. This chain links TRBV9 with TRBJ2-2; D not certain. Germline CDR1 SGDLS, CDR2 YYNGEE. The V gene lost 4 bases and the J gene lost 5 bases, with 3 bases spanning the gap. This CDR3 is built from 11 residues. CDR3 protein: CASSKTGELFF. CDR3 in DNA: TGTGCCAGCAGCAAGACCGGGGAGCTGTTTTTT. Full variable domain (rest looked up from reference TRBV9 and TRBJ2-2): DSGVTQTPKHLITATGQRVTLRCSPRSGDLSVYWYQQSLDQGLQFLIQYYNGEERAKGNILERFSAQQFPDLHSELNLSSLELGDSALYFCASSKTGELFFGEGSRLTVL.

This clonotype has at least ten counts. The rearrangement uses TRBV9 and TRBJ2-1; D is tentatively TRBD1 or TRBD2 (5 bases each). The germline V gene encodes CDR1 SGDLS and CDR2 YYNGEE. CDR3 size: 15 residues. V gave up 3 bases and J gave up 4 bases, with 14 bases separating them. The CDR3 spells CASSAGAASYNEQFF. The CDR3 DNA is TGTGCCAGCAGCGCCGGGGCCGCATCTTACAATGAGCAGTTCTTC.

Many counts were recorded for this clonotype. V usage is TRBV20-1 and J usage is TRBJ2-5; 10 bases align to TRBD2. Germline V lookup: CDR1 DFQATT, CDR2 SNEGSKA (reference sequence). V lost 6 bases, J lost 2 bases, and 9 bases stayed unmatched. The CDR3 loop spans 15 amino acids. For the CDR3, the DNA is TGCAGTGCGCCAAAACTAGCGGGGCCGCAAGAGACCCAGTACTTC. Residues: CSAPKLAGPQETQYF.

This clonotype was seen many times. This chain uses TRBV12-3 or TRBV12-4 with TRBJ2-7; perhaps D is TRBD1 or TRBD2 (5 bases each). The CDR3 spans 14 residues. Trimming shortened V by 6 bases and J by 7 bases, and 19 bases separated the two germline ends. The CDR3 region is CASRKGTAAVEQYF. For the CDR3, the DNA is TGTGCCAGCAGGAAAGGGACGGCGGCAGTAGAGCAGTACTTC.

This clonotype was detected ten times or more. The rearrangement links TRBV7-9 to TRBJ2-1, with D unresolved. There are 15 residues in the CDR3. Germline V gives CDR1 SEHNR, CDR2 FQNEAQ (reference sequence). V was cut by 2 bases and J by 7 bases, with 15 bases left in between. The CDR3 spells CASSLSAIGRNEQFF. CDR3 DNA sequence: TGTGCCAGCAGCTTATCTGCGATAGGCCGAAATGAGCAGTTCTTC.

The rearrangement links TRBV10-3 to TRBJ2-1; perhaps TRBD1 as D (6 bases). CDR3 length: 15 residues. Germline V gene sequence: CDR1 ENHRY, CDR2 SYGVKD. Trimming pared 3 bases from V and 5 bases from J, leaving 14 bases between. The CDR3 sequence is CAISDSRGINNEQFF. The CDR3 region has the DNA TGTGCCATCAGTGACAGCAGGGGAATTAACAATGAGCAGTTCTTC.

The chain employs TRBV28 and TRBJ2-5; possibly TRBD2 for D (5 bases). Germline CDR1 reads MDHEN; CDR2 reads SYDVKM. The CDR3 length is 14 residues. The germline V and J ends were trimmed by 4 bases and 0 bases, with 9 bases remaining between them. CDR3: CASSSTSNQETQYF. The CDR3 DNA reads TGTGCCAGCAGTTCTACTAGTAACCAAGAGACCCAGTACTTC. The full variable domain, its missing parts supplied by reference TRBV28 and TRBJ2-5, is DVKVTQSSRYLVKRTGEKVFLECVQDMDHENMFWYRQDPGLGLRLIYFSYDVKMKEKGDIPEGYSVSREKKERFSLILESASTNQTSMYLCASSSTSNQETQYFGPGTRLLVL.

This clonotype was counted many times. The gene calls are TRBV20-1 and TRBJ2-1; tentatively, D is TRBD1 (7 bases). The germline V gene has CDR1 DFQATT and CDR2 SNEGSKA (reference sequence). The CDR3 has 14 residues. V shed 4 bases and J shed 7 bases, with 17 bases lying between them. In DNA form, the CDR3 reads TGCAGTGCTACGCGACAGGGACTTAGGAATGAGCAGTTCTTC. Protein product: CSATRQGLRNEQFF.

The rearrangement uses TRBV9 and TRBJ1-2; TRBD1 is a possible D gene (6 bases). The CDR3 loop spans 16 amino acids. The germline gives CDR1 SGDLS, CDR2 YYNGEE. V lost 6 bases to trimming and J lost 9 bases, with 27 bases between them. The CDR3 nucleotides are TGTGCCAGCAAATCGGTCGGGTCGGGAGGGGGTGGTCGCTACACCTTC. This gives the protein CASKSVGSGGGGRYTF.

This clonotype was found many times. The chain recombines TRBV15 with TRBJ2-7, with TRBD1 matching over 8 bases. Unmatched junction bases numbered 6, after V lost 2 bases and J lost 3 bases. This CDR3 has 15 amino acids. The germline CDR1 and CDR2 sequences are LNHNV and YYDKDF (reference sequence). The CDR3 DNA reads as TGTGCCACCAGCAGAAATACAGGGGGACTCTACGAGCAGTACTTC. Its protein is CATSRNTGGLYEQYF.

This clonotype was detected ten times or more. V gene TRBV20-1 combines with J gene TRBJ1-1; no clear D. V lost 1 base, J lost 0 bases, and 12 bases lay in between. The V gene's germline CDR1 is DFQATT and CDR2 SNEGSKA (reference sequence). There are 15 residues in the CDR3. As DNA, the CDR3 is TGCAGTGCTAGAGTGCGCTTGCAGGTGAACACTGAAGCTTTCTTT. Encoded protein: CSARVRLQVNTEAFF.